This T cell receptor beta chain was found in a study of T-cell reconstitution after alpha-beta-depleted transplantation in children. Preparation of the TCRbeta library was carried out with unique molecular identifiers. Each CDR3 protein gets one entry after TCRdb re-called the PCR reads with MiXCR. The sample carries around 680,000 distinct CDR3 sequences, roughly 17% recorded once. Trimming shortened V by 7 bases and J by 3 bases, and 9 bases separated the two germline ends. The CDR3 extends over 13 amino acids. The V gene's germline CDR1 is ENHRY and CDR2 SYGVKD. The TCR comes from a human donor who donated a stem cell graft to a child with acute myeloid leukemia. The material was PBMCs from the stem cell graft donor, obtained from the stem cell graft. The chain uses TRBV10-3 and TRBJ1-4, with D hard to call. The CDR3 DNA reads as TGTGCCATCAAACCGTCCCCTAATGAAAAACTGTTTTTT. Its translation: CAIKPSPNEKLFF.